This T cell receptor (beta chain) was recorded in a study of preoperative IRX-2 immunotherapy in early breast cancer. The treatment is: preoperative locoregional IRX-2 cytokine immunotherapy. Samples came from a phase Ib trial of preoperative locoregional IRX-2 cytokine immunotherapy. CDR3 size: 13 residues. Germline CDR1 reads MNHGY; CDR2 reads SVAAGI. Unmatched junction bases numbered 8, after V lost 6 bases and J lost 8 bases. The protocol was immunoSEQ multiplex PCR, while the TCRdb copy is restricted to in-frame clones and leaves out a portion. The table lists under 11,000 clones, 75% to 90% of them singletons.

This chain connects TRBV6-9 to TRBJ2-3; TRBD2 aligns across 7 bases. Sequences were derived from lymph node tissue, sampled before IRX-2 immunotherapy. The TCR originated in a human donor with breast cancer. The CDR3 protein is CASSLSGEGTQYF. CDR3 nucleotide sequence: TGTGCCAGCAGCCTTAGTGGGGAGGGTACGCAGTATTTT.